This entry lists 20 T cell receptor beta chains sequenced from one sample in a study of technical replicates of blood from a handful of donors. The assay was immunoSEQ multiplex PCR, and TCRdb's table has in-frame clones only and misses some. The data hold more than 65,000 clones, with about 94% observed a single time. The sequenced sample was T cells isolated from PBMCs. The receptors shown here come from a human donor in good health.

The rearrangement joins TRBV5-6 to TRBJ2-2; 10 nucleotides match TRBD2. The CDR3 totals 19 residues. Germline loops: CDR1 SGHDT, CDR2 YYEEEE. The ends lost 4 bases at V and 5 bases at J; junction bases unmatched: 17. The CDR3 reads CASSMTRTSGAYRTGELFF. CDR3 DNA sequence: TGTGCCAGCAGCATGACAAGGACTAGCGGAGCGTATCGGACCGGGGAGCTGTTTTTT.

The gene calls are TRBV29-1 and TRBJ2-2; the D gene is possibly TRBD1 (6 bases). The CDR3 extends over 14 amino acids. Germline V gene data show CDR1 as SQVTM and CDR2 as ANQGSEA. With 2 bases removed from V and 5 bases from J, the gap between germline ends came to 12 bases. CDR3 loop: CSVEKGRGTGELFF. The CDR3 nucleotides read TGCAGCGTTGAAAAGGGAAGGGGGACCGGGGAGCTGTTTTTT.

The V call is TRBV2, the J call TRBJ1-5; 8 bases match TRBD1. The CDR3 spans 15 residues. Per germline, CDR1 SNHLY and CDR2 FYNNEI. Losses at the gene ends were 7 bases for V and 4 bases for J; bases not matched to a gene: 9. The CDR3 is CASITDREANQPQHF. The DNA of the CDR3 is TGTGCCAGCATCACGGACAGGGAGGCTAATCAGCCCCAGCATTTT.

This sequence joins TRBV7-9 and TRBJ2-7, with D maybe TRBD2 (5 bases). V dropped 5 bases and J dropped 6 bases, with 17 bases sitting between them. The CDR3 loop spans 14 amino acids. Germline V lookup: CDR1 SEHNR, CDR2 FQNEAQ (reference sequence). CDR3 amino acids: CASSAHGEIREQYF. CDR3 DNA sequence: TGTGCCAGCAGCGCCCACGGGGAGATACGCGAGCAGTACTTC.

This sequence joins TRBV7-9 and TRBJ1-1; D is unresolved. The germline CDR1 and CDR2 sequences are SEHNR and FQNEAQ (reference sequence). With 5 bases removed from V and 0 bases from J, the gap between germline ends came to 4 bases. This CDR3 has 12 residues. CDR3 bases: TGTGCCAGCAGCCAAATGAACACTGAAGCTTTCTTT. This encodes CASSQMNTEAFF.

V and J are TRBV27 and TRBJ1-1; tentative D call: TRBD1 (5 bases). The CDR3 totals 12 residues. Looked up from germline, CDR1 is MNHEY and CDR2 is SMNVEV (reference sequence). Trimming took 6 bases from V and 7 from J, leaving 12 bases between them. The CDR3 region is CASSPGGNEAFF. The CDR3 DNA reads TGTGCCAGCAGCCCGGGGGGAAATGAAGCTTTCTTT.

The rearrangement links TRBV19 to TRBJ1-5; D remains ambiguous. The V gene lost 2 bases and the J gene lost 0 bases, with 8 bases spanning the gap. CDR3 size: 15 residues. Germline-derived CDR1 and CDR2 are LNHDA and SQIVND (reference sequence). The chain's CDR3 is CASSILGDSNQPQHF. The CDR3 DNA sequence: TGTGCCAGTAGTATACTCGGAGATAGCAATCAGCCCCAGCATTTT.

The chain has TRBV20-1 and TRBJ1-1; D is possibly TRBD1 (6 bases). The ends were cut back, 4 bases at V and 11 bases at J, with 11 bases in the middle. CDR1 and CDR2 from the germline V gene are DFQATT and SNEGSKA (reference sequence). The CDR3 runs 10 residues. The CDR3 coding sequence is TGCAGTGCTAAGGACAGCGCCGCTTTCTTT. Translated: CSAKDSAAFF.

The gene calls are TRBV4-1 and TRBJ2-2; 7 nucleotides agree with TRBD1. The J segment lost 4 bases and the V segment lost 4 bases, leaving 6 bases of the junction unmatched. Germline CDR1 reads MGHRA; CDR2 reads YSYEKL. The CDR3 extends over 15 amino acids. The CDR3 reads CASSRGGAGTGELFF. The CDR3 DNA is TGCGCCAGCAGCCGAGGGGGCGCTGGCACCGGGGAGCTGTTTTTT.

This clone was counted once. This rearrangement joins TRBV5-1 to TRBJ2-3; 7 nucleotides line up with TRBD2. After removal of 4 bases from V and 8 bases from J, the junction contained 16 bases not matched to a gene. The CDR3 is 16 amino acids. Germline CDR1 reads SGHRS; CDR2 reads YFSETQ. CDR3 sequence reads: CASSPGTNGVRGTQYF. CDR3 DNA: TGCGCCAGCAGCCCCGGGACTAACGGGGTGAGAGGTACGCAGTATTTT.

The count of this clone is one. The chain couples TRBV14 to TRBJ1-6, with a weak D call TRBD1 (5 bases). V lost 3 bases, J lost 10 bases, and 16 bases lay in between. The CDR3 runs to 15 residues. CDR1 and CDR2 from the germline V gene are SGHDN and FVKESK. The CDR3 DNA reads as TGTGCCAGCAGCCAGCTCCGGCAGGGAAACTCACCCCTCCACTTT. Amino acid sequence: CASSQLRQGNSPLHF.

The chain has TRBV6-5 and TRBJ1-2; D gene uncertain. V dropped 2 bases and J dropped 11 bases, with 18 bases sitting between them. CDR3 size: 14 residues. CDR1 is MNHEY, CDR2 SVGAGI, per germline. CDR3 nucleotide sequence: TGTGCCAGCAGTTACGCCGCCGGTATCCTCGGGTACACCTTC. Its protein product is CASSYAAGILGYTF.

The chain carries TRBV9 and TRBJ2-2; D is ambiguous. The germline V and J ends were trimmed by 5 bases and 5 bases, with 7 bases remaining between them. Germline V CDR1 and CDR2: SGDLS, YYNGEE. The CDR3 sequence is 12 residues long. CDR3 region: CASSYKTGELFF. Written as DNA, the CDR3 is TGTGCCAGCAGTTATAAAACCGGGGAGCTGTTTTTT.

This clone was seen a handful of times. The V and J genes are TRBV2 and TRBJ1-5, with D perhaps matching TRBD1 (6 bases). V was shortened by 5 bases and J by 4 bases, with 12 bases between the two germline ends. Germline CDR1 and CDR2: SNHLY and FYNNEI. This CDR3 spans 14 amino acids. The CDR3 sequence is CASSTGTLNQPQHF. The CDR3, as DNA: TGTGCCAGCAGTACTGGGACACTAAATCAGCCCCAGCATTTT.

The gene calls are TRBV9 and TRBJ2-5, with a weak D call TRBD2 (5 bases). V was cut by 5 bases and J by 4 bases, with 21 bases left in between. The CDR3 covers 16 residues. Germline V gives CDR1 SGDLS, CDR2 YYNGEE. In DNA form, the CDR3 reads TGTGCCAGCAGGGACTTGCGAGGCCGCCTAGGAGAGACCCAGTACTTC. Protein product: CASRDLRGRLGETQYF.

The chain recombines TRBV6-1 with TRBJ1-4; D is possibly TRBD1 (6 bases). This CDR3 contains 16 residues. Per the germline V gene, CDR1 is MNHNS and CDR2 is SASEGT. V dropped 0 bases and J dropped 2 bases, with 10 bases sitting between them. The CDR3 loop reads CASSEALGATNEKLFF. CDR3 bases: TGTGCCAGCAGTGAAGCTCTGGGGGCGACTAATGAAAAACTGTTTTTT.

The CDR3 protein is CASSLGTSGYNEQFF. CDR3 nucleotides: TGTGCCAGCAGCTTAGGGACTAGCGGGTACAATGAGCAGTTCTTC. The V call is TRBV13, the J call TRBJ2-1, with TRBD2 matching 10 bases. V dropped 0 bases and J dropped 4; count of bases not matched to a gene: 0. Per germline, CDR1 PRHDT and CDR2 FYEKMQ (reference sequence). This CDR3 has 15 amino acids. The whole variable domain, filled in from reference TRBV13 and TRBJ2-1, reads AAGVIQSPRHLIKEKRETATLKCYPIPRHDTVYWYQQGPGQDPQFLISFYEKMQSDKGSIPDRFSAQQFSDYHSELNMSSLELGDSALYFCASSLGTSGYNEQFFGPGTRLTVL.

This clone appeared a few times. V gene TRBV7-6 combines with J gene TRBJ1-5; D ambiguous. The CDR3 spans 14 residues. Trimming left V 2 bases short and J 5 bases short, with 10 bases between. The V gene's germline CDR1 is SGHVS and CDR2 FNYEAQ. The CDR3 nucleotides read TGTGCCAGCAGCTTACTGGGCAGTGATCAGCCCCAGCATTTT. It is translated as CASSLLGSDQPQHF.

This chain joins TRBV11-1 and TRBJ1-2; a weak D match, TRBD1 (5 bases). Germline CDR1 SGHAT, CDR2 FQDESV (reference sequence). This CDR3 comprises 13 residues. V dropped 1 base and J dropped 9 bases, with 12 bases sitting between them. In DNA form, the CDR3 reads TGTGCCAGCAGCTTAGAAGGGGTCGGAAGCTACACCTTC. Its translation: CASSLEGVGSYTF.

The rearrangement uses TRBV7-3 and TRBJ2-5; tentative D call: TRBD2 (7 bases). The germline CDR1 and CDR2 sequences are SGHTA and FQGTGA. The CDR3 length is 15 residues. The V and J ends lost 2 bases and 5 bases respectively, with 15 bases between them. CDR3 bases: TGTGCCAGCAGCTTAGATGGGGGGGCCGTTGAGACCCAGTACTTC. This gives the protein CASSLDGGAVETQYF.